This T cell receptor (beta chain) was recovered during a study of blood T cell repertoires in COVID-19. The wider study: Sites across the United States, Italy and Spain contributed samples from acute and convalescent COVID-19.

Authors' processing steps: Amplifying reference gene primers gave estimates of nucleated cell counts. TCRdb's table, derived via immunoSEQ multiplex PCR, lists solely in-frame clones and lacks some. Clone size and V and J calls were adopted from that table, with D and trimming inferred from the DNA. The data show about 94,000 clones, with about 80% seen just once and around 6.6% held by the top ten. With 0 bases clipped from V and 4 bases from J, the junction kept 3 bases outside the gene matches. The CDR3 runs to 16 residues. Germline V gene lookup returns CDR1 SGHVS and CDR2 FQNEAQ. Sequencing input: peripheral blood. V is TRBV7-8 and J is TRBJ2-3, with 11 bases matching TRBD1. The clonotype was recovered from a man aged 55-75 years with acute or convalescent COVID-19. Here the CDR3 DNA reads TGTGCCAGCAGCTTAGCGGGGGGACAGGGGGCAGATACGCAGTATTTT. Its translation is CASSLAGGQGADTQYF.